The 2 T cell receptor beta chains below were found in one sample sequenced in a study of shared clonotypes between healthy human individuals. Sequenced by immunoSEQ multiplex PCR; TCRdb stores in-frame clones only, minus some. The sample yields about a million clones, approximately 75% seen once. The material sequenced was memory CD4+ T cells from PBMCs. The subset: CD45RA-negative fraction. The receptors shown here come from a young man in good health. Some clones in this sample may be carry-over from other donors' samples.

As regards this clone: A much larger clone differs from this one at a single base, so this may be a read error. This chain joins TRBV27 and TRBJ1-1; 8 bases are shared with TRBD1. The V segment lost 6 bases and the J segment 1 base; nucleotides outside the gene matches: 4. Germline lookup yields CDR1 MNHEY and CDR2 SMNVEV (reference sequence). The CDR3 contains 14 residues. CDR3 region: CASRRTGTNTEAFF. The CDR3 DNA reads TGTGCCAGCAGGAGGACAGGGACGAACACTGAAGCTTTCTTT.

The CDR3 DNA sequence: TGTGCCAGCGGGGGCGGGAACCAAGAGACCCAGTACTTC. Translation gives CASGGGNQETQYF. The gene calls are TRBV2 and TRBJ2-5, with D tentatively TRBD1 or TRBD2 (6 bases each). Trimming removed 8 bases at V and 0 bases at J, with 10 bases between. CDR3 size: 13 residues. Germline V gene data show CDR1 as SNHLY and CDR2 as FYNNEI.